This entry lists 27 T cell receptor beta chains sequenced from one sample in a study of blood T cell repertoires in COVID-19. Assay: immunoSEQ multiplex PCR; the TCRdb copy retains only in-frame clones and omits some. This sample has about 220,000 clones, with roughly 87% found just once. The material sequenced was peripheral blood. The receptors originated from a man in his forties with active or convalescent COVID-19.

This clone has only a few counts. The rearrangement joins TRBV5-1 to TRBJ2-2, with D perhaps matching TRBD2 (6 bases). Germline lookup yields CDR1 SGHRS and CDR2 YFSETQ. Trimming left V 2 bases short and J 0 bases short, with 14 bases between. The CDR3 runs to 17 residues. Here the CDR3 DNA reads TGCGCCAGCAGCTTCTTGGGAGGACGGTCGAACACCGGGGAGCTGTTTTTT. Translating gives CASSFLGGRSNTGELFF. The full variable domain, with the rest looked up from reference TRBV5-1 and TRBJ2-2, is KAGVTQTPRYLIKTRGQQVTLSCSPISGHRSVSWYQQTPGQGLQFLFEYFSETQRNKGNFPGRFSGRQFSNSRSEMNVSTLELGDSALYLCASSFLGGRSNTGELFFGEGSRLTVL.

This clone was found many times. The chain links TRBV19 to TRBJ2-1; weak D call: TRBD2 (5 bases). CDR3 length: 14 amino acids. Germline V gene lookup returns CDR1 LNHDA and CDR2 SQIVND (reference sequence). Trimming shortened V by 2 bases and J by 10 bases, and 15 bases separated the two germline ends. The CDR3 DNA is TGTGCCAGTAGTATAAGGGCCCTAGCATGGGAGCAGTTCTTC. This encodes CASSIRALAWEQFF.

This clone was counted only a few times. The same CDR3 arises from other DNA sequences in this sample as well. The chain is built from TRBV25-1 and TRBJ2-7; D ambiguous. This CDR3 spans 11 amino acids. The germline V and J ends were trimmed by 6 bases and 0 bases, with 3 bases remaining between them. Germline V CDR1 and CDR2: MGHDK, SYGVNS. The CDR3 DNA sequence: TGTGCCAGCAGCTACTCCTACGAGCAGTACTTC. Translated: CASSYSYEQYF.

In this sample, this clone turned up a few times. V usage is TRBV5-1 and J usage is TRBJ2-1; a possible D gene is TRBD2 (6 bases). This CDR3 is 14 amino acids long. Trimming pared 4 bases from V and 6 bases from J, leaving 14 bases between. Germline CDR1 and CDR2: SGHRS and YFSETQ. This CDR3 reads CASSPGGSGNEQFF. The CDR3 DNA is TGCGCCAGCAGCCCTGGCGGTAGCGGCAATGAGCAGTTCTTC. The full variable domain, rest sourced from reference TRBV5-1 and TRBJ2-1, is KAGVTQTPRYLIKTRGQQVTLSCSPISGHRSVSWYQQTPGQGLQFLFEYFSETQRNKGNFPGRFSGRQFSNSRSEMNVSTLELGDSALYLCASSPGGSGNEQFFGPGTRLTVL.

The genes are TRBV7-3 and TRBJ2-1; 8 positions agree with TRBD2. V shed 1 base and J 3 bases; nucleotides not matched to a gene: 2. Germline V gives CDR1 SGHTA, CDR2 FQGTGA. This CDR3 is 15 amino acids long. The CDR3 coding sequence is TGTGCCAGCAGCTTAATGGCGGGAGGCTACAATGAGCAGTTCTTC. It codes for CASSLMAGGYNEQFF. The entire variable domain, with the rest obtained from reference TRBV7-3 and TRBJ2-1, is as follows: GAGVSQTPSNKVTEKGKYVELRCDPISGHTALYWYRQSLGQGPEFLIYFQGTGAADDSGLPNDRFFAVRPEGSVSTLKIQRTERGDSAVYLCASSLMAGGYNEQFFGPGTRLTVL.

The chain uses TRBV5-4 and TRBJ2-7, with 12 positions matching TRBD2. This CDR3 has 15 amino acids. Germline loops: CDR1 SGHNT, CDR2 YYREEE (reference sequence). V trimming: 4 bases; J trimming: 6 bases; junction bases outside the gene matches: 8. The CDR3 DNA is TGTGCCAGCAGCCCGTGGACTAGCGGGACCCTCGAGCAGTACTTC. Protein sequence: CASSPWTSGTLEQYF.

The chain has TRBV19 and TRBJ1-1, with a weak D call TRBD1 (5 bases). Between the trimmed V and J ends, which lost 2 bases and 5 bases, there was a span of 15 bases. Germline V gene lookup returns CDR1 LNHDA and CDR2 SQIVND (reference sequence). This CDR3 contains 15 residues. CDR3 amino acids: CASSIRRGFETEAFF. DNA for the CDR3: TGTGCCAGTAGTATACGAAGGGGCTTTGAGACTGAAGCTTTCTTT.

The chain carries TRBV7-2 and TRBJ1-1; a weak D match, TRBD1 (5 bases). This CDR3 has 13 amino acids. V lost 6 bases, J lost 1 base, and 9 bases lay in between. Looked up from germline, CDR1 is SGHTA and CDR2 is FQGNSA. The CDR3: CASSTQGNTEAFF. Written as DNA, the CDR3 is TGTGCCAGCAGTACTCAGGGGAACACTGAAGCTTTCTTT.

The chain recombines TRBV11-2 with TRBJ2-3; 8 bases are shared with TRBD2. CDR3 length: 17 amino acids. With V trimmed by 1 base and J by 6 bases, 12 bases remained unmatched. Germline V CDR1 and CDR2: SGHAT, FQNNGV. CDR3 in amino acids: CASSLVFSGGVPDTQYF. As DNA, the CDR3 is TGTGCCAGCAGCTTAGTATTCAGCGGGGGCGTCCCGGATACGCAGTATTTT.

The gene calls are TRBV3-1 (or the pseudogene TRBV3-2) and TRBJ2-1; D call uncertain. Trimming took 0 bases from V and 5 from J, leaving 11 bases between them. The CDR3 length is 15 residues. CDR1 and CDR2 (germline): LGHDT, YNNKEL (reference sequence). The CDR3 protein is CASSQDAGSHNEQFF. In DNA, the CDR3 is TGTGCCAGCAGCCAAGACGCCGGTTCCCACAATGAGCAGTTCTTC.

This clone has only one observation. The V call is TRBV5-4, the J call TRBJ1-1, with 7 positions matching TRBD1. The trim removed 4 bases at V and 4 bases at J, leaving 7 bases unmatched. CDR3 length: 14 residues. Per germline, CDR1 SGHNT and CDR2 YYREEE (reference sequence). CDR3 sequence (DNA): TGTGCCAGCAGCCAAGACAGGGCAAGCACTGAAGCTTTCTTT. Protein product: CASSQDRASTEAFF.

The gene calls are TRBV19 and TRBJ2-3, with 12 bases identical to TRBD2. After removal of 8 bases from V and 4 bases from J, the junction contained 7 bases not matched to a gene. There are 15 residues in the CDR3. CDR1 is LNHDA, CDR2 SQIVND, per germline (reference sequence). CDR3: CASGWTSGASDTQYF. Written as DNA, the CDR3 is TGTGCCAGTGGGTGGACTAGCGGGGCCTCAGATACGCAGTATTTT.

The chain uses TRBV5-6 and TRBJ2-1; 7 nucleotides agree with TRBD1. Germline CDR1 reads SGHDT; CDR2 reads YYEEEE. The CDR3 runs 14 residues. The V gene end was trimmed by 4 bases and the J gene end by 2 bases; junction bases not matched to a gene: 3. DNA for the CDR3: TGTGCCAGCAGCGTGGGACAGACCTACAATGAGCAGTTCTTC. This sequence encodes CASSVGQTYNEQFF.

The rearrangement uses TRBV4-1 and TRBJ1-5, with 8 bases matching TRBD1. V was pared by 0 bases and J by 4 bases, with 2 bases of the junction left unmatched. The CDR3 has 15 residues. Germline V CDR1 and CDR2: MGHRA, YSYEKL. CDR3 region: CASSQEDRENQPQHF. CDR3 nucleotide sequence: TGCGCCAGCAGCCAAGAGGACAGGGAGAATCAGCCCCAGCATTTT.

The rearrangement links TRBV6-6 to TRBJ1-1; D remains unclear. CDR1 and CDR2 (germline): MNHNY, SVGAGI (reference sequence). V was pared by 8 bases and J by 1 base, with 11 bases between. The length of the CDR3 is 13 residues. In DNA, the CDR3 is TGTGCCAGCGGTCGTACGGGGAACACTGAAGCTTTCTTT. Translation: CASGRTGNTEAFF.

This clone has just a few counts. V usage is TRBV4-1 and J usage is TRBJ1-5; 7 nucleotides line up with TRBD1. V dropped 4 bases and J dropped 6; count of bases not matched to a gene: 3. This CDR3 comprises 13 residues. Germline CDR1 and CDR2: MGHRA and YSYEKL. CDR3 amino acids: CASSPGGAQPQHF. The CDR3 DNA reads as TGCGCCAGCAGCCCAGGGGGTGCTCAGCCCCAGCATTTT.

Comments on this clone: The same CDR3 can be traced to other DNA sequences in this sample. This CDR3 reads CATRTEGTEAFF. DNA for the CDR3: TGTGCTACCAGGACGGAGGGGACTGAAGCTTTCTTT. The chain combines TRBV12-3 or TRBV12-4 with TRBJ1-1, with D maybe TRBD1 (5 bases). The CDR3 is made up of 12 amino acids.

This clone has ten or more counts. The V and J genes are TRBV6-2 or TRBV6-3 and TRBJ2-3; 11 nucleotides match TRBD2. The CDR3 is 15 residues long. Germline CDR1 MNHEY, CDR2 SVGEGT. V gave up 0 bases and J gave up 4 bases; unmatched junction bases: 0. The CDR3 DNA reads TGTGCCAGCAGTTACTCGACTAGCGGGGCAGATACGCAGTATTTT. Translation: CASSYSTSGADTQYF.

The rearrangement links TRBV7-9 to TRBJ1-1; D is ambiguous. V was trimmed by 4 bases and J by 5 bases, leaving 14 bases between them. The CDR3 extends over 14 amino acids. Germline assignment: CDR1 SEHNR and CDR2 FQNEAQ (reference sequence). CDR3 nucleotides: TGTGCCAGCAGCTCCATTCCGTCTAGGACTGAAGCTTTCTTT. It encodes CASSSIPSRTEAFF.

Here the CDR3 DNA reads TGTGCCGGGAGGACAGGGTCTGGCTACACCTTC. This codes for CAGRTGSGYTF. V and J are TRBV19 and TRBJ1-2, with 8 bases matching TRBD1. V shed 11 bases and J 7 bases; nucleotides not matched to a gene: 6. CDR1 and CDR2 (germline): LNHDA, SQIVND (reference sequence). The CDR3 has 11 residues.

V and J are TRBV5-5 and TRBJ1-6; no definite D call. CDR3 size: 18 residues. Trimming removed 4 bases from V and 0 bases from J, with 17 bases in between. CDR1 is SGHKS and CDR2 is YYEKEE in the germline V gene (reference sequence). CDR3 in DNA: TGTGCCAGCAGCACCGAGGGAGGCAGGTTCTCCTATAATTCACCCCTCCACTTT. Amino acids: CASSTEGGRFSYNSPLHF.

V and J are TRBV13 and TRBJ2-7, with D possibly matching TRBD1 (6 bases). The germline CDR1 and CDR2 sequences are PRHDT and FYEKMQ (reference sequence). V lost 3 bases, J lost 3 bases, and 12 bases lay in between. CDR3 length equals 14 residues. The CDR3 spells CASSLGPDSYEQYF. CDR3 in DNA: TGTGCCAGCAGCTTGGGTCCGGACAGCTACGAGCAGTACTTC.

The rearrangement uses TRBV5-4 and TRBJ2-7, with a possible D match to TRBD1 (5 bases). This CDR3 is built from 17 residues. Germline V lookup: CDR1 SGHNT, CDR2 YYREEE (reference sequence). Deletions cut 0 bases from V and 0 bases from J, with 16 bases between. The DNA of the CDR3 is TGTGCCAGCAGCTTGGGGGGCGGTAGCCGTAGCTCCTACGAGCAGTACTTC. Protein product: CASSLGGGSRSSYEQYF. The full variable domain, completed using reference TRBV5-4 and TRBJ2-7, is ETGVTQSPTHLIKTRGQQVTLRCSSQSGHNTVSWYQQALGQGPQFIFQYYREEENGRGNFPPRFSGLQFPNYSSELNVNALELDDSALYLCASSLGGGSRSSYEQYFGPGTRLTVT.

The chain uses TRBV27 and TRBJ2-3, with D perhaps TRBD1 (5 bases). Trimming stripped 2 bases from V and 3 bases from J, with 9 bases between. The V gene's germline CDR1 is MNHEY and CDR2 SMNVEV (reference sequence). The CDR3 loop spans 14 amino acids. CDR3 sequence (DNA): TGTGCCAGCAGTTTACAGGGTTTGACAGATACGCAGTATTTT. Amino acids: CASSLQGLTDTQYF.

Comments on this clone: The germline gene is not matched at one end of the junction; a read error may be the cause. J is TRBJ2-5 and V is TRBV11-3, with D maybe TRBD2 (7 bases). The CDR3 consists of 13 residues. Germline assignment: CDR1 SGHNT and CDR2 YENEEA. The CDR3 sequence is CASSLGGQGTQYF. The CDR3 DNA reads TGTGCCAGCAGCTTGGGGGGGCAAGGGACCCAGTACTTC.

This clone has more than one count but fewer than ten. The V call is TRBV2, the J call TRBJ1-1; 9 nucleotides match TRBD1. Germline V gives CDR1 SNHLY, CDR2 FYNNEI. The CDR3 covers 14 residues. The junction had 2 bases not matched to a gene; V was cut back by 5 bases and J by 1 base. As DNA, the CDR3 is TGTGCCAGCAGTAGGGACAGGGCGAACACTGAAGCTTTCTTT. Amino acids: CASSRDRANTEAFF.

The chain employs TRBV9 and TRBJ2-1; TRBD1 is a possible D gene (5 bases). Germline lookup yields CDR1 SGDLS and CDR2 YYNGEE. Trimming took 1 base from V and 9 from J, leaving 14 bases between them. This CDR3 region has 14 residues. CDR3 region: CASSVIHGATEQFF. The CDR3 DNA reads as TGTGCCAGCAGCGTAATACATGGGGCCACTGAGCAGTTCTTC.